Listed below are T cell receptor beta chains from one sample, sequenced in a study of blood T cells in healthy people across ages. From the 5' RACE reads, TCRdb called clonotypes with MiXCR, one entry per CDR3 protein. The table includes 790,000 or so distinct CDR3 sequences, around 50% detected once. Material for sequencing was blood. These receptors were obtained from a man aged 35 to 55 in good health. The CDR3 runs from the conserved cysteine through the conserved F or W. D genes are given only for firm matches. Expanded clones are given a class, and other clones once, few, many or no size at all.

d_call: NA; clone_size: few; v_call: TRBV12-3/TRBV12-4; j_call: TRBJ1-2; cdr3_aa: CASSSNVREGYTF; cdr3_nt: TGTGCCAGCAGCTCTAATGTCAGGGAAGGCTACACCTTC
d_call: NA; clone_size: NA; v_call: TRBV18; j_call: TRBJ2-5; cdr3_aa: CASSRGAEQETQYF; cdr3_nt: TGTGCCAGCTCCCGGGGGGCGGAACAAGAGACCCAGTACTTC
d_call: NA; clone_size: once; v_call: TRBV14; j_call: TRBJ1-1; cdr3_aa: CASSQDRPGVNTEAFF; cdr3_nt: TGTGCCAGCAGCCAAGATCGTCCGGGGGTGAACACTGAAGCTTTCTTT
d_call: NA; clone_size: few; v_call: TRBV20-1; j_call: TRBJ2-1; cdr3_aa: CSASPAGASSYNEQFF; cdr3_nt: TGCAGTGCTAGTCCGGCAGGAGCTAGCTCCTACAATGAGCAGTTCTTC
d_call: NA; clone_size: few; v_call: TRBV12-3/TRBV12-4; j_call: TRBJ2-5; cdr3_aa: CASSLLLGVQETQYF; cdr3_nt: TGTGCCAGCAGTTTACTGCTCGGCGTACAAGAGACCCAGTACTTC
d_call: NA; clone_size: NA; v_call: TRBV20-1; j_call: TRBJ2-3; cdr3_aa: CSARPSWGDTQYF; cdr3_nt: TGCAGTGCTAGACCCTCCTGGGGAGATACGCAGTATTTT
d_call: TRBD2; clone_size: few; v_call: TRBV20-1; j_call: TRBJ2-3; cdr3_aa: CSARRRGGSDTQYF; cdr3_nt: TGCAGTGCTAGACGGCGGGGGGGATCGGATACGCAGTATTTT
d_call: TRBD1; clone_size: NA; v_call: TRBV10-2; j_call: TRBJ2-5; cdr3_aa: CASSDRTGGSRLAAETQYF; cdr3_nt: TGCGCCAGCAGTGATCGGACAGGGGGCTCAAGATTAGCTGCGGAGACCCAGTACTTC
d_call: TRBD2; clone_size: many; v_call: TRBV4-1; j_call: TRBJ2-7; cdr3_aa: CASSQGGLAGNYEQYF; cdr3_nt: TGCGCCAGCAGCCAAGGGGGACTAGCGGGAAACTACGAGCAGTACTTC
d_call: TRBD1; clone_size: NA; v_call: TRBV5-1; j_call: TRBJ1-2; cdr3_aa: CASSPGQGNGYTF; cdr3_nt: TGCGCCAGCAGCCCCGGACAGGGTAATGGCTACACCTTC
d_call: TRBD1; clone_size: NA; v_call: TRBV7-2; j_call: TRBJ1-4; cdr3_aa: CASSLGGDRGEKLFF; cdr3_nt: TGTGCCAGCAGCTTAGGGGGGGACAGGGGGGAAAAACTGTTTTTT
d_call: NA; clone_size: NA; v_call: TRBV7-9; j_call: TRBJ2-5; cdr3_aa: CASSLLRADGETQYF; cdr3_nt: TGTGCCAGCAGCTTACTACGAGCGGATGGAGAGACCCAGTACTTC
d_call: NA; clone_size: few; v_call: TRBV21-1; j_call: TRBJ1-2; cdr3_aa: CASSKDGDGYTF; cdr3_nt: TGTGCCAGCAGCAAAGACGGGGACGGCTACACCTTC
d_call: NA; clone_size: NA; v_call: TRBV6-1; j_call: TRBJ2-5; cdr3_aa: CASSPGGADVTETQYF; cdr3_nt: TGTGCCAGCAGTCCTGGGGGGGCTGACGTCACCGAGACCCAGTACTTC
d_call: NA; clone_size: NA; v_call: TRBV7-3; j_call: TRBJ2-5; cdr3_aa: CASSRWDGGIETQYF; cdr3_nt: TGTGCCAGCAGCCGATGGGACGGCGGAATTGAGACCCAGTACTTC
d_call: TRBD2; clone_size: NA; v_call: TRBV15; j_call: TRBJ2-5; cdr3_aa: CATSRAGGLQETQYF; cdr3_nt: TGTGCCACCAGCAGGGCGGGGGGCCTACAAGAGACCCAGTACTTC
d_call: NA; clone_size: few; v_call: TRBV3-1; j_call: TRBJ2-1; cdr3_aa: CASSQDSGVGEQFF; cdr3_nt: TGTGCCAGCAGCCAAGATAGTGGTGTGGGGGAGCAGTTCTTC
d_call: NA; clone_size: NA; v_call: TRBV6-6; j_call: TRBJ1-4; cdr3_aa: CASSYWRDIPNEKLFF; cdr3_nt: TGTGCCAGCAGTTACTGGAGGGACATACCTAATGAAAAACTGTTTTTT
d_call: TRBD1; clone_size: NA; v_call: TRBV4-3; j_call: TRBJ1-4; cdr3_aa: CASSQGAGTGYEKLFF; cdr3_nt: TGCGCCAGCAGCCAGGGGGCCGGGACAGGATATGAAAAACTGTTTTTT
d_call: NA; clone_size: NA; v_call: TRBV6-5; j_call: TRBJ2-3; cdr3_aa: CASSYSGGPADTQYF; cdr3_nt: TGTGCCAGCAGTTACTCGGGGGGCCCTGCAGATACGCAGTATTTT
d_call: NA; clone_size: NA; v_call: TRBV6-1; j_call: TRBJ1-2; cdr3_aa: CASLDSPAHGYGYTF; cdr3_nt: TGTGCCAGCTTGGACTCCCCTGCCCACGGTTATGGCTACACCTTC
d_call: NA; clone_size: NA; v_call: TRBV11-2; j_call: TRBJ2-3; cdr3_aa: CASSWRAGTDTQYF; cdr3_nt: TGTGCCAGCAGCTGGAGGGCCGGCACAGATACGCAGTATTTT
d_call: NA; clone_size: NA; v_call: TRBV4-3; j_call: TRBJ2-7; cdr3_aa: CASSQDWRGDPPEQYF; cdr3_nt: TGCGCCAGCAGCCAAGATTGGCGGGGCGACCCTCCCGAGCAGTACTTC
d_call: TRBD2; clone_size: few; v_call: TRBV2; j_call: TRBJ2-5; cdr3_aa: CASDSSGRVSETQYF; cdr3_nt: TGTGCCAGCGATTCCAGCGGGAGAGTCTCAGAGACCCAGTACTTC
d_call: NA; clone_size: NA; v_call: TRBV7-3; j_call: TRBJ2-5; cdr3_aa: CASSPGQRQETQYF; cdr3_nt: TGTGCCAGCAGCCCCGGACAGAGACAAGAGACCCAGTACTTC
d_call: NA; clone_size: NA; v_call: TRBV5-6; j_call: TRBJ2-7; cdr3_aa: CASSPAVSSYNEQYF; cdr3_nt: TGTGCCAGCAGCCCTGCGGTGAGCTCCTACAATGAGCAGTACTTC
d_call: TRBD2; clone_size: NA; v_call: TRBV28; j_call: TRBJ2-5; cdr3_aa: CASSLEAGGTETQYF; cdr3_nt: TGTGCCAGCAGTTTAGAGGCGGGGGGGACGGAGACCCAGTACTTC
d_call: NA; clone_size: NA; v_call: TRBV10-3; j_call: TRBJ2-7; cdr3_aa: CAVHSDSKYEQYF; cdr3_nt: TGTGCCGTGCACAGTGATTCAAAATACGAGCAGTACTTC
d_call: NA; clone_size: NA; v_call: TRBV12-3/TRBV12-4; j_call: TRBJ1-1; cdr3_aa: CASSPGIGLGTEAFF; cdr3_nt: TGTGCCAGCAGTCCCGGGATTGGGCTGGGCACTGAAGCTTTCTTT
d_call: NA; clone_size: NA; v_call: TRBV7-9; j_call: TRBJ1-2; cdr3_aa: CASSPDSTGYTF; cdr3_nt: TGTGCCAGCAGCCCAGACAGTACTGGCTACACCTTC
d_call: TRBD1; clone_size: NA; v_call: TRBV2; j_call: TRBJ1-4; cdr3_aa: CASPRGAGEKLFF; cdr3_nt: TGTGCCAGCCCCAGGGGGGCTGGTGAAAAACTGTTTTTT
d_call: NA; clone_size: NA; v_call: TRBV6-5; j_call: TRBJ2-5; cdr3_aa: CASSYSSLASQETQYF; cdr3_nt: TGTGCCAGCAGTTACTCCTCGTTGGCGTCGCAAGAGACCCAGTACTTC
d_call: NA; clone_size: NA; v_call: TRBV5-1; j_call: TRBJ1-5; cdr3_aa: CASSLSEGGGQPQHF; cdr3_nt: TGCGCCAGCAGCTTGTCGGAGGGGGGAGGTCAGCCCCAGCATTTT
d_call: TRBD2; clone_size: NA; v_call: TRBV20-1; j_call: TRBJ2-5; cdr3_aa: CSELALAGGQETQYF; cdr3_nt: TGCAGTGAGCTCGCCTTAGCGGGGGGGCAAGAGACCCAGTACTTC
d_call: NA; clone_size: few; v_call: TRBV7-2; j_call: TRBJ2-7; cdr3_aa: CASSLRVMQTKSYEQYF; cdr3_nt: TGTGCCAGCAGCTTACGGGTTATGCAGACCAAATCCTACGAGCAGTACTTC